This entry describes one TCR beta chain. The sample belongs to a study of blood T cell repertoires in COVID-19. The overall study: Italy, Spain and the United States were the sources of the convalescent and acute COVID-19 samples. Sources were T cells, B-cell-depleted T cells, or PBMCs; the material itself was cDNA or gDNA.

How the authors handled the data: Reference gene primer amplification gave estimated nucleated cell counts. This table comes from immunoSEQ multiplex PCR, and its TCRdb copy is limited to in-frame clones, with some not included. Clonal size and the V and J genes are those of that table, whereas D and trimming came from the DNA. The sample carries around 200,000 clones, 80% to 90% recorded once. The CDR3 loop spans 16 amino acids. The J segment lost 3 bases and the V segment lost 3 bases, leaving 8 bases of the junction unmatched. Germline-derived CDR1 and CDR2 are LNHDA and SQIVND (reference sequence).

The TCR originated in a man aged 35 to 55 with active or convalescent COVID-19. V gene TRBV19 combines with J gene TRBJ1-1, with 9 bases matching TRBD1. Sequencing was performed on peripheral blood. The CDR3 sequence is CASSIPGQGRHTEAFF. CDR3 sequence (DNA): TGTGCCAGTAGTATCCCGGGACAGGGACGGCACACTGAAGCTTTCTTT.